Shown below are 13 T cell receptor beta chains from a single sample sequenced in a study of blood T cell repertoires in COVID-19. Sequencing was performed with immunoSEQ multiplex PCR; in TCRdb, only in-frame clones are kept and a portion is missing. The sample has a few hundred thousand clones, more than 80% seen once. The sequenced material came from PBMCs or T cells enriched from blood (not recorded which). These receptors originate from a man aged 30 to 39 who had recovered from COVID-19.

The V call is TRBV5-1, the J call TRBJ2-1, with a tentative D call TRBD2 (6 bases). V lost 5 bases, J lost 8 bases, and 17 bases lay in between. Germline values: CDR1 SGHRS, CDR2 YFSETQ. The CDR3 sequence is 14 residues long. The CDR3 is CASSGTGAVDEQFF. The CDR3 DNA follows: TGCGCCAGCAGTGGGACGGGAGCCGTAGATGAGCAGTTCTTC.

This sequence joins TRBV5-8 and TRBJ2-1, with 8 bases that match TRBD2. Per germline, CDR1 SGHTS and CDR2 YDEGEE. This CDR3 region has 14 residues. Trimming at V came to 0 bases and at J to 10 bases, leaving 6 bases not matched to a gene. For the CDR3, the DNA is TGTGCCAGCAGCTTGGAACTAGCGGTCGTGGAGCAGTTCTTC. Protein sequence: CASSLELAVVEQFF.

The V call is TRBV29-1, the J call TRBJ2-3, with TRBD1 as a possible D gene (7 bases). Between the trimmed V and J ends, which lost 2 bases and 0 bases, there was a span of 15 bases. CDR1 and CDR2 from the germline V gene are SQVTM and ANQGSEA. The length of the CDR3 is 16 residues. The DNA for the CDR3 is TGCAGCGTTGAACGACCAGGGGGGCTTAGCACAGATACGCAGTATTTT. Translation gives CSVERPGGLSTDTQYF.

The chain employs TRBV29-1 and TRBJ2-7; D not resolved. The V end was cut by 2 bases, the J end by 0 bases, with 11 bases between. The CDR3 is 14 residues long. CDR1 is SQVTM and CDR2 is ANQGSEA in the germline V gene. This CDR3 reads CSVELPYSSYEQYF. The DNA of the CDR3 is TGCAGCGTTGAACTTCCCTATAGCTCCTACGAGCAGTACTTC.

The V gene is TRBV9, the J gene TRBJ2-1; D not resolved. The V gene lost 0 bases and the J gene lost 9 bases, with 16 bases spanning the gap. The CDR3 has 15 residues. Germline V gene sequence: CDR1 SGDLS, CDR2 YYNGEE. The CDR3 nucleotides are TGTGCCAGCAGCGTAGACGCCAGCGCAGACGGTGAGCAGTTCTTC. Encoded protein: CASSVDASADGEQFF.

The CDR3 nucleotides are TGTGCCAGCAGTGCCGGAGCGGGAGGTTGGGGAGAGACCCAGTACTTC. Its translation is CASSAGAGGWGETQYF. The chain couples TRBV2 to TRBJ2-5, with 9 nucleotides matching TRBD2. The germline V gene has CDR1 SNHLY and CDR2 FYNNEI. Germline trimming cut 4 bases from V and 4 bases from J; bases unmatched to any gene: 10. The CDR3 consists of 16 residues.

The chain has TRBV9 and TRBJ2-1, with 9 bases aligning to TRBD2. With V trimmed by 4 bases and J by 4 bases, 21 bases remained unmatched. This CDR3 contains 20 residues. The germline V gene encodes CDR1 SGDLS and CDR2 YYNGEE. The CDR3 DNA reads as TGTGCCAGCAGCCTCCGAGATAGCGGGAGCCCAGCCTCCTTTTACAATGAGCAGTTCTTC. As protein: CASSLRDSGSPASFYNEQFF.

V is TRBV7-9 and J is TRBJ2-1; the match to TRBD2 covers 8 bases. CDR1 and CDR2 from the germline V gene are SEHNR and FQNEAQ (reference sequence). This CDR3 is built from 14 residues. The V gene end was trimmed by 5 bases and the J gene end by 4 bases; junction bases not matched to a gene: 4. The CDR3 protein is CASSPAGEYNEQFF. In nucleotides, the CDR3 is TGTGCCAGCAGCCCAGCGGGAGAGTACAATGAGCAGTTCTTC.

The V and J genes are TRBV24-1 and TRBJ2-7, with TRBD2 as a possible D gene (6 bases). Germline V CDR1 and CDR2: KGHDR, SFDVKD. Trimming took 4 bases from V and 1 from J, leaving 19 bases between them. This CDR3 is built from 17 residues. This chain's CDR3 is CATSEAGRGLKSYEQYF. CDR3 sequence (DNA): TGTGCCACCAGTGAAGCTGGTCGGGGGTTGAAGTCCTACGAGCAGTACTTC.

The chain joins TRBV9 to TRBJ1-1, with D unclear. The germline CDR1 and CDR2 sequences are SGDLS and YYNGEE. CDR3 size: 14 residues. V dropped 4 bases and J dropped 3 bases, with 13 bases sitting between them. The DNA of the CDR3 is TGTGCCAGCAGCTCCTCGACGGGTTACACTGAAGCTTTCTTT. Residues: CASSSSTGYTEAFF.

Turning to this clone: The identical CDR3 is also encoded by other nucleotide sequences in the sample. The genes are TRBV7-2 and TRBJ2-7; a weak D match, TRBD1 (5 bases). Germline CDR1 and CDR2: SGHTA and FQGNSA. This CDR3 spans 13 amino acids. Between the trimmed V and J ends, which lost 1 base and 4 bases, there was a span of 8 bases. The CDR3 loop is CASSLGRGYEQYF. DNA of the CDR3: TGTGCCAGCAGCTTAGGAAGGGGATACGAGCAGTACTTC.

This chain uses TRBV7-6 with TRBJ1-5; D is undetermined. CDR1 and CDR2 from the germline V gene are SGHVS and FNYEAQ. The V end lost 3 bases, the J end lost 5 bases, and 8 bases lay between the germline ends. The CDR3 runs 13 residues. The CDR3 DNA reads TGTGCCAGCAGCTTTCAGGAAGATCAGCCCCAGCATTTT. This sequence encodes CASSFQEDQPQHF. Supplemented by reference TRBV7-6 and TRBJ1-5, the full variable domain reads GAGVSQSPRYKVTKRGQDVALRCDPISGHVSLYWYRQALGQGPEFLTYFNYEAQQDKSGLPNDRFSAERPEGSISTLTIQRTEQRDSAMYRCASSFQEDQPQHFGDGTRLSIL.

CDR3 DNA: TGCAGCGTTTCCCCTATCTTTGGCACTGAAGCTTTCTTT. It codes for CSVSPIFGTEAFF. The chain joins TRBV29-1 to TRBJ1-1; no clear D gene. V was trimmed by 5 bases and J by 4 bases, leaving 14 bases between them. CDR3 length equals 13 residues. Germline V gives CDR1 SQVTM, CDR2 ANQGSEA.